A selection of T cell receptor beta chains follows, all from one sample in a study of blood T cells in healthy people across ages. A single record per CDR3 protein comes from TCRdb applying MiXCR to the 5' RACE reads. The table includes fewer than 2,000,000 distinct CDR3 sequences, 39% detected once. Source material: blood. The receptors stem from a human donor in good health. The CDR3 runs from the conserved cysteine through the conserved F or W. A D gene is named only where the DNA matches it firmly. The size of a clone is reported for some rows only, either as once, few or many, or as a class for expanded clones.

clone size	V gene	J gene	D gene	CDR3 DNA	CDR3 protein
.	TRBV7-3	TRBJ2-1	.	TGTGCCAGCAGCTTAAGTGGCAGGGACTTTTTGGGTGAGCAGTTCTTC	CASSLSGRDFLGEQFF
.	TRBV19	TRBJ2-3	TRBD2	TGTGCCAGTAGTAAGGCTAGCGGGGGGACAGATACGCAGTATTTT	CASSKASGGTDTQYF
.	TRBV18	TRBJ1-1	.	TGTGCCAGCTCACCAGTATATAGTAGACTGAACACTGAAGCTTTCTTT	CASSPVYSRLNTEAFF
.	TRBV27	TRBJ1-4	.	TGTGCCAGCAGACCGACAGAACCTCATAATGAAAAACTGTTTTTT	CASRPTEPHNEKLFF
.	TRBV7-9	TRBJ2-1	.	TGTGCCAGCAGCTTAGAAGGCCCGGAGGCAGGTGAGCAGTTCTTC	CASSLEGPEAGEQFF
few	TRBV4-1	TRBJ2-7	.	TGCGCCAGCAGCCAAGGGCCGGATTCCTACGAGCAGTACTTC	CASSQGPDSYEQYF
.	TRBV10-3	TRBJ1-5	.	TGTGCCATCAGGGAGGATAGCAATCAGCCCCAGCATTTT	CAIREDSNQPQHF
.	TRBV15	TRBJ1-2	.	TGTGCCACCAGGCCGGACAGACACTATGGCTACACCTTC	CATRPDRHYGYTF
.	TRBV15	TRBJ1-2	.	TGTGCCACCAGCAGGGAGCGTGGGGGCTTCGGTGGCTACACCTTC	CATSRERGGFGGYTF
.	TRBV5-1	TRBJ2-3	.	TGCGCCAGCAGTACCTCCGGGGCAGGCACAGATGCGCAGTATTTT	CASSTSGAGTDAQYF
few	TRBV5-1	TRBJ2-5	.	TGCGCCAGCAGCAATAAGACCCCTCTCCAAGAGACCCAGTACTTC	CASSNKTPLQETQYF
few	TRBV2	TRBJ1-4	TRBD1	TGTGCCAGCAGTGCCGGGCGGGACAGGGCAGAAAAACTGTTTTTT	CASSAGRDRAEKLFF
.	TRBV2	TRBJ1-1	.	TGTGCCAGCAGTGAAGCCTACGCAGGAGGGAACACTGAAGCTTTCTTT	CASSEAYAGGNTEAFF
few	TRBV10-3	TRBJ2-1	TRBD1	TGTGCCATCAGTGTAGGACAGGGGACCCTAAATGAGCAGTTCTTC	CAISVGQGTLNEQFF
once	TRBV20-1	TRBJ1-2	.	TGCAGTGCTAGACCCCTCTTGTCGGGCAAGGGCTATGGCTACACCTTC	CSARPLLSGKGYGYTF
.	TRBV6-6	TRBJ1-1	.	TGTGCCAGCTACGGGTTGAACACTGAAGCTTTCTTT	CASYGLNTEAFF
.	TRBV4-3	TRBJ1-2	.	TGCGCCAGCAGCCAAGATATGGACTACTATGGCTACACCTTC	CASSQDMDYYGYTF
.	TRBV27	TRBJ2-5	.	TGTGCCAGCAAAACGGGGGCAATCCAAGAGACCCAGTACTTC	CASKTGAIQETQYF
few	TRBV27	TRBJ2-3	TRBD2	TGTGCCACCCTCCTAGCGGGCACAGATACGCAGTATTTT	CATLLAGTDTQYF
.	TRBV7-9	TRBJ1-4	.	TGTGCCAGCAGCATGTCGGGGAATGGTGAAAAACTGTTTTTT	CASSMSGNGEKLFF
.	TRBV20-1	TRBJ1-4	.	TGCAGTGCTAGGCCCTGGACAGTGCCTAATGAAAAACTGTTTTTT	CSARPWTVPNEKLFF
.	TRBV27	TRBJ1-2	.	TGTGCCAGCAGTTTATCGTGGCAGGGGAACTATGGCTACACCTTC	CASSLSWQGNYGYTF
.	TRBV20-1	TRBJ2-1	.	TGCAGTGTTAGAGTTGGGGGACTGGATTACAATGAGCGGTTCTTC	CSVRVGGLDYNERFF
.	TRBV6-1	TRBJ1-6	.	TGTGCCAGCAGTGAGGGGCCCGTCGCCCTCCACTTT	CASSEGPVALHF
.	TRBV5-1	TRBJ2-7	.	TGCGCCAGCAGTTTCCTTGGCGGGGTACGCTACGAGCAGTACTTC	CASSFLGGVRYEQYF
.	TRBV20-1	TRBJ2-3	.	TGCAGTGCCCGAGGGCCCGACTCCCGACTTCGCGGGGTAATGAATACGCAGTATTTT	CSARGPDSRLRGVMNTQYF
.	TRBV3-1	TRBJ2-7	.	TGTGCCAGCAGCCAAGAGAGTCTAGTTCCCTACGAGCAGTACTTC	CASSQESLVPYEQYF
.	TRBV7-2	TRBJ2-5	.	TGTGCCAGCAGCTTTGGTGGGGGACCCGGGGAGACCCAGTACTTC	CASSFGGGPGETQYF
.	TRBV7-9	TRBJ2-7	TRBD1	TGTGCCAGCAGCGGGACCGGGACAGCCTGGAACGGGCAGTACTTC	CASSGTGTAWNGQYF
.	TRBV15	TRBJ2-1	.	TGTGCCACCAGCAAGGCTCGGGACGCAAACAATGAGCAGTTCTTC	CATSKARDANNEQFF
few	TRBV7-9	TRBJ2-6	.	TGTGCCAGCAGCTTAGCGCGAGGGGTAAGAGGGGCCAACGTCCTGACTTTC	CASSLARGVRGANVLTF
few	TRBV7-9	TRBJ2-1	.	TGTGCCAGCAGCTTTATTCTAGGAGGGGGGAATGAGCAGTTCTTC	CASSFILGGGNEQFF
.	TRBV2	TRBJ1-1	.	TGTGCCAGCAGTGAAGTGGGAGGCGCTTTCTTT	CASSEVGGAFF